What follows are 14 T cell receptor beta chains derived from one specimen sequenced in a study of T cell responses to AZD1222 COVID-19 vaccine. TCRdb's copy holds only in-frame clones and misses some; the assay was immunoSEQ multiplex PCR. The sample has 130,000 to 150,000 clones; approximately 89% are singletons. The specimen comprised peripheral blood, sampled 28 days after the second AZD1222 dose. The receptors were sampled from an adult who received the AZD1222 COVID-19 vaccine.

This chain joins TRBV11-2 and TRBJ2-7; D remains unclear. The CDR3 totals 15 residues. Germline assignment: CDR1 SGHAT and CDR2 FQNNGV. Trimming shortened V by 4 bases and J by 2 bases, and 15 bases separated the two germline ends. The CDR3 DNA reads TGTGCCAGCAGCTCCGGTTCGAGACAAACCTACGAGCAGTACTTC. It codes for CASSSGSRQTYEQYF.

The genes are TRBV28 and TRBJ1-5; D gene unclear. V lost 3 bases and J 0 bases, leaving 15 bases between the germline ends. CDR1 and CDR2 from the germline V gene are MDHEN and SYDVKM. The CDR3 contains 17 residues. The CDR3 nucleotides are TGTGCCAGCAGTTTTCCCCCAGCGACTTATAGCAATCAGCCCCAGCATTTT. Its translation: CASSFPPATYSNQPQHF.

This clone was observed once. The gene calls are TRBV30 and TRBJ1-3; TRBD1 is a possible D gene (6 bases). The ends were cut back, 5 bases at V and 4 bases at J, with 6 bases in the middle. The CDR3 is 11 residues long. Per the germline V gene, CDR1 is GTSNPN and CDR2 is SVGIG (reference sequence). The CDR3 coding sequence is TGTGCCTGGGGACAGGGAAACACCATATATTTT. Translation gives CAWGQGNTIYF.

This chain connects TRBV5-1 to TRBJ1-4; unclear D gene. This CDR3 comprises 15 residues. Germline CDR1 SGHRS, CDR2 YFSETQ. Trimming took 1 base from V and 4 from J, leaving 11 bases between them. Here the CDR3 reads CASSLIAGDNEKLFF. In nucleotides, the CDR3 is TGCGCCAGCAGCTTGATTGCAGGAGATAATGAAAAACTGTTTTTT.

V and J are TRBV5-6 and TRBJ2-7; 7 bases are shared with TRBD2. Germline lookup yields CDR1 SGHDT and CDR2 YYEEEE. The CDR3 is 16 residues long. The trim removed 5 bases at V and 0 bases at J, leaving 11 bases unmatched. This chain's CDR3 is CASSLTTSLSSYEQYF. The CDR3 DNA follows: TGTGCCAGCAGTCTAACGACTAGCCTAAGCTCCTACGAGCAGTACTTC.

The chain couples TRBV2 to TRBJ2-5; a weak D match, TRBD2 (5 bases). Germline CDR1 is SNHLY and CDR2 is FYNNEI. V shed 7 bases and J shed 5 bases, with 20 bases lying between them. The CDR3 spans 15 residues. The CDR3: CASTHPGSAHETQYF. Written as DNA, the CDR3 is TGTGCCAGCACCCACCCGGGGTCAGCTCACGAGACCCAGTACTTC. Variable domain in full (rest from reference TRBV2 and TRBJ2-5): EPEVTQTPSHQVTQMGQEVILRCVPISNHLYFYWYRQILGQKVEFLVSFYNNEISEKSEIFDDQFSVERPDGSNFTLKIRSTKLEDSAMYFCASTHPGSAHETQYFGPGTRLLVL.

This clone is a singleton in its sample. CDR3 DNA: TGTGCCAGCAGCCCACGCCGACCGGAAAGGGCTGAAGCTTTCTTT. It is translated as CASSPRRPERAEAFF. V usage is TRBV7-2 and J usage is TRBJ1-1; D is undetermined. V dropped 5 bases and J dropped 6 bases, with 19 bases sitting between them. The germline gives CDR1 SGHTA, CDR2 FQGNSA. This CDR3 is built from 15 residues.

This clone occurred once. The chain carries TRBV29-1 and TRBJ1-3; no clear D. The CDR3 runs 15 residues. Germline V gene lookup returns CDR1 SQVTM and CDR2 ANQGSEA. V was shortened by 0 bases and J by 0 bases, with 9 bases between the two germline ends. CDR3 residues: CSVEEAVLSGNTIYF. The CDR3 coding sequence is TGCAGCGTTGAAGAGGCCGTTCTCTCTGGAAACACCATATATTTT.

On this clone itself: Different DNA sequences within this sample yield the same CDR3. The chain combines TRBV19 with TRBJ1-5; a weak D match, TRBD1 (5 bases). CDR1 is LNHDA, CDR2 SQIVND, per germline (reference sequence). V shed 5 bases and J shed 2 bases, with 10 bases lying between them. This CDR3 is built from 14 residues. CDR3 bases: TGTGCCAGTAGTCGGCAGGGCGGCAATCAGCCCCAGCATTTT. Translation: CASSRQGGNQPQHF.

As regards this clone: The sample has other DNA sequences that encode this CDR3 too. The chain employs TRBV6-2 or TRBV6-3 and TRBJ2-1, with 9 bases that match TRBD1. Per the germline V gene, CDR1 is MNHEY and CDR2 is SVGEGT. The CDR3 covers 15 residues. The trim removed 5 bases at V and 0 bases at J, leaving 2 bases unmatched. The CDR3 here is CASSLTGGSYNEQFF. The CDR3 DNA is TGTGCCAGCAGTCTGACAGGGGGCTCCTACAATGAGCAGTTCTTC.

The chain carries TRBV7-9 and TRBJ1-1, with 7 nucleotides matching TRBD1. V was pared by 1 base and J by 0 bases, with 2 bases of the junction left unmatched. CDR1 and CDR2 from the germline V gene are SEHNR and FQNEAQ (reference sequence). The CDR3 has 15 amino acids. The chain's CDR3 is CASSLGDSVNTEAFF. DNA of the CDR3: TGTGCCAGCAGCTTAGGGGACAGTGTGAACACTGAAGCTTTCTTT.

This chain connects TRBV4-3 to TRBJ2-2; D perhaps matches TRBD2 (6 bases). Germline V gives CDR1 LGHNA, CDR2 YSLEER. The CDR3 sequence is 16 residues long. Trimming pared 4 bases from V and 0 bases from J, leaving 12 bases between. The CDR3 DNA reads TGCGCCAGCAGCCCTTCCCGCGGGGCGAACACCGGGGAGCTGTTTTTT. This codes for CASSPSRGANTGELFF.

The chain recombines TRBV19 with TRBJ1-4, with TRBD1 matching over 7 bases. V was clipped by 6 bases and J by 3 bases; unmatched bases: 7. Germline V lookup: CDR1 LNHDA, CDR2 SQIVND (reference sequence). The CDR3 extends over 15 amino acids. The CDR3 DNA reads as TGTGCCAGTAGGGCAGGGGGATCCCCTAATGAAAAACTGTTTTTT. It is translated as CASRAGGSPNEKLFF.

In nucleotides, the CDR3 is TGTGCCTGGAGTGTACTGGGGGGACAGGGGGCTTTAGGCTACACCTTC. It codes for CAWSVLGGQGALGYTF. This chain connects TRBV30 to TRBJ1-2, with 12 bases aligning to TRBD1. Trimming at V came to 0 bases and at J to 8 bases, leaving 10 bases not matched to a gene. The germline CDR1 and CDR2 sequences are GTSNPN and SVGIG (reference sequence). The CDR3 consists of 16 residues.